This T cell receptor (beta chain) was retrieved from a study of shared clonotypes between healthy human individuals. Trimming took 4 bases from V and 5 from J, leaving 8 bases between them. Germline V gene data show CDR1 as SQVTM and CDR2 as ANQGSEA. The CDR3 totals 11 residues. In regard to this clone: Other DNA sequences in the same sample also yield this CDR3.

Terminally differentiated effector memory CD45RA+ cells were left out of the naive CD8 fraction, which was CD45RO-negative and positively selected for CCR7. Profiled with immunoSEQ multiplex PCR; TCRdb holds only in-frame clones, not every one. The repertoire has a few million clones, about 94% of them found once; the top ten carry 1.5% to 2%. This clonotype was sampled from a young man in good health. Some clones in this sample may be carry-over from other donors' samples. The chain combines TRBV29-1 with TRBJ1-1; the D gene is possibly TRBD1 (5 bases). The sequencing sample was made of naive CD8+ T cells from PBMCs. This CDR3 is CSVVGGTEAFF. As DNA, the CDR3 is TGCAGCGTTGTGGGGGGGACTGAAGCTTTCTTT.